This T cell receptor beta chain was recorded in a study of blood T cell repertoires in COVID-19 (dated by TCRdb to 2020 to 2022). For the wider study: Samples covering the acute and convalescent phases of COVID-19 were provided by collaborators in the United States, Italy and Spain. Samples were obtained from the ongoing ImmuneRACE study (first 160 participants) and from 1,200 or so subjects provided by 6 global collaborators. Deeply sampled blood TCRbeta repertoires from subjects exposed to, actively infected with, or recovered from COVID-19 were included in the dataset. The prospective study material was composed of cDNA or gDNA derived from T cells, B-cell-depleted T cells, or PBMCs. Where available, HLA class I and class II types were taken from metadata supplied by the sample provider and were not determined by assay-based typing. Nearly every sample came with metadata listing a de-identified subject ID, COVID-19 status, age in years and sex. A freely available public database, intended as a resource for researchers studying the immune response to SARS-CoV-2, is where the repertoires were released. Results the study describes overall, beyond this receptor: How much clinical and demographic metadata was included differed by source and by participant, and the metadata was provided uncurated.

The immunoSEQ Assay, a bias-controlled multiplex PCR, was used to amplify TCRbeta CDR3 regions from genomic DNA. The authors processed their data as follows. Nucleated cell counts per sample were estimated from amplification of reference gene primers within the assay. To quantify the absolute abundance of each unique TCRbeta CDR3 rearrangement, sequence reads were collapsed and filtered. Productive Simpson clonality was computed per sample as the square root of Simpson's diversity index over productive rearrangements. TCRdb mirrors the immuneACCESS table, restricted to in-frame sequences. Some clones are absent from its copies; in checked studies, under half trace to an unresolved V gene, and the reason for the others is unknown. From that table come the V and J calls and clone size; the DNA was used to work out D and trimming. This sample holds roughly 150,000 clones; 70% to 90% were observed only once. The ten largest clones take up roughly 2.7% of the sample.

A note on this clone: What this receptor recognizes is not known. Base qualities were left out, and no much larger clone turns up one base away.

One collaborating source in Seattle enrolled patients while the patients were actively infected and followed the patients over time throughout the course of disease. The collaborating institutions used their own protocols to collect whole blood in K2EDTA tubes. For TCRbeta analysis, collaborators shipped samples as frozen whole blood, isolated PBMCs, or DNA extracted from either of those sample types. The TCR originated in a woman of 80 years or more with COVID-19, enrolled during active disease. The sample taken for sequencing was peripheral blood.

The nucleotide sequence is TGTGCCAGCCGGCGCCCAAGAGGGGGACAGGGGCGCGTGGGCGAAAAACTGTTTTTT. Translated, this gives CASRRPRGGQGRVGEKLFF. This chain joins TRBV21-1 to TRBJ1-4; TRBD1, the D gene given by the table, was not confirmed from the DNA. TRBV21-1 is deemed a pseudogene. Taken from cysteine to phenylalanine, the CDR3 has 19 residues. Left in the record is the CDR3 DNA by itself, 57 bases read in frame from the first base.